This T cell receptor (beta chain) was recovered during a study of beta chain features in type 1 diabetes. Study in general: Patient and healthy donor groups were alike in age, gender and cell yields.

The CDR3 runs 14 residues. With 2 bases clipped from V and 6 bases from J, the junction kept 6 bases outside the gene matches. Germline values: CDR1 SGHDN, CDR2 FVKESK. The sequenced template was cDNA made from the entire isolated RNA. Only in-frame clones appear in the TCRdb table, and some are missing; sequencing was by immunoSEQ multiplex PCR. Among more than 100,000 clones listed, 25% to 35% were seen once. Study outcomes and limitations: Within each of all four CD4+ subsets, Type 1 diabetes patients had TCRB CDR3s that were moderately but significantly shorter.

Note on this clone: Its antigen is not known.

The chain employs TRBV14 and TRBJ2-5, with 7 bases fitting TRBD1. The clonotype was recovered from a young woman with type 1 diabetes. The specimen was central memory CD4+ T cells from blood. This chain's CDR3 is CASSQIAGGKTQYF. In nucleotides, the CDR3 is TGTGCCAGCAGCCAAATTGCAGGGGGAAAGACCCAGTACTTC.